The 15 T cell receptor beta chains presented below share a single source sample, sequenced in a study of beta chain features in type 1 diabetes (dated by TCRdb to between 2017 and 2018). Their target antigens are unknown. Libraries came from the immunoSEQ multiplex PCR assay. The entire isolated RNA was reverse transcribed using the High Capacity cDNA Reverse Transcription Kit, and thus expressed TCRB transcripts were sequenced. TCRdb took over this immuneACCESS table, retaining in-frame rearrangements with V and J assigned. Such tables are incomplete; in checked studies, under half of the missing clones stem from an unresolved V gene, and the remainder is unexplained. Counted in this sample were around 26,000 clones; roughly 70% of them appeared once. The ten top clones hold roughly 1.1% of the sample. General conclusions and limits of the study: In all four CD4+ subsets, TCRB CDR3 length was moderately but significantly shorter in type 1 diabetes patients.

Sequencing was performed on stem cell memory CD4+ T cells from blood. The sample's cell subset or site label, decoded: stem cell-like memory CD4+ T cells. These receptors all come from a woman between 35 and 50 years old with type 1 diabetes.

J is TRBJ2-1 and V is TRBV19; possibly TRBD1 for D (7 bases). Germline V lookup: CDR1 LNHDA, CDR2 SQIVND (reference sequence). V was pared by 7 bases and J by 6 bases, with 25 bases between. The CDR3 contains 17 residues. The CDR3 DNA sequence: TGTGCCAGTACCCCCAGGGGGGCGCGCGTAGGACCCAATGAGCAGTTCTTC. The encoded protein is CASTPRGARVGPNEQFF.

This clone was picked up a small number of times. V is TRBV7-3 and J is TRBJ2-4, with TRBD2 matching over 8 bases. CDR1 and CDR2 from the germline V gene are SGHTA and FQGTGA. CDR3 length equals 16 residues. The V and J ends lost 3 bases and 0 bases, in that order; junction bases with no gene match: 4. CDR3 sequence reads: CASSFTSGEAKNIQYF. In DNA form, the CDR3 reads TGTGCCAGCAGCTTTACTAGCGGAGAAGCCAAAAACATTCAGTACTTC.

This rearrangement joins TRBV7-3 to TRBJ1-2; D not resolved. V was trimmed by 5 bases and J by 8 bases, leaving 18 bases between them. The length of the CDR3 is 14 residues. CDR1 SGHTA and CDR2 FQGTGA come from the germline V gene. In DNA form, the CDR3 reads TGTGCCAGCAGCACGTCAGCGGGAGAGGAGGGCTACACCTTC. Its translation is CASSTSAGEEGYTF. Drawing the rest from reference TRBV7-3 and TRBJ1-2, the complete variable domain is GAGVSQTPSNKVTEKGKYVELRCDPISGHTALYWYRQSLGQGPEFLIYFQGTGAADDSGLPNDRFFAVRPEGSVSTLKIQRTERGDSAVYLCASSTSAGEEGYTFGSGTRLTVV.

The V and J genes are TRBV5-1 and TRBJ2-7; a weak D match, TRBD1 (5 bases). Trimming cost V 4 bases and J 3 bases, with 14 bases left between them. The CDR3 sequence is 14 residues long. The V gene's germline CDR1 is SGHRS and CDR2 YFSETQ. This chain's CDR3 is CASSQAGFGYEQYF. CDR3 nucleotide sequence: TGCGCCAGCAGCCAAGCAGGGTTCGGCTACGAGCAGTACTTC.

V is TRBV7-9 and J is TRBJ2-5; perhaps TRBD2 as D (6 bases). CDR1 is SEHNR and CDR2 is FQNEAQ in the germline V gene (reference sequence). CDR3 length equals 14 residues. V gave up 5 bases and J gave up 5 bases, with 15 bases separating them. CDR3 amino acids: CASSANSGRETQYF. In DNA form, the CDR3 reads TGTGCCAGCAGCGCCAATTCAGGGAGGGAGACCCAGTACTTC.

This chain uses TRBV30 with TRBJ1-5; D is undetermined. Germline V CDR1 and CDR2: GTSNPN, SVGIG (reference sequence). The V end was cut by 4 bases, the J end by 4 bases, with 11 bases between. The CDR3 runs 13 residues. CDR3 DNA sequence: TGTGCCTGGAACGGAGGTGGTAATCAGCCCCAGCATTTT. It yields the protein CAWNGGGNQPQHF. The full variable domain, with the rest looked up from reference TRBV30 and TRBJ1-5, is SQTIHQWPATLVQPVGSPLSLECTVEGTSNPNLYWYRQAAGRGLQLLFYSVGIGQISSEVPQNLSASRPQDRQFILSSKKLLLSDSGFYLCAWNGGGNQPQHFGDGTRLSIL.

This clone appeared a single time. The chain combines TRBV4-3 with TRBJ1-4; 9 nucleotides match TRBD1. Unmatched junction bases numbered 13, after V lost 3 bases and J lost 2 bases. CDR1 and CDR2 from the germline V gene are LGHNA and YSLEER. This CDR3 spans 19 amino acids. For the CDR3, the DNA is TGCGCCAGCAGCCAGGGACAGGGTGCGTTCAAGTCGACTAATGAAAAACTGTTTTTT. Translation: CASSQGQGAFKSTNEKLFF.

This clone was seen a few times. The rearrangement joins TRBV18 to TRBJ2-2; 9 bases line up with TRBD1. The CDR3 covers 15 residues. The V gene's germline CDR1 is KGHSH and CDR2 LQKENI. V was pared by 6 bases and J by 5 bases, with 7 bases of the junction left unmatched. CDR3 sequence (DNA): TGTGCCAGCTCCCCCGGGACAGGGAGTACCGGGGAGCTGTTTTTT. Residues: CASSPGTGSTGELFF.

The chain couples TRBV7-3 to TRBJ2-1; TRBD2 matches 9 bases. This CDR3 contains 15 residues. V lost 1 base to trimming and J lost 13 bases; unmatched junction nucleotides: 11. Germline V gene lookup returns CDR1 SGHTA and CDR2 FQGTGA. CDR3 residues: CASSLNPAGGQEQFF. The CDR3 DNA sequence: TGTGCCAGCAGCTTAAATCCAGCGGGAGGACAAGAACAGTTCTTC.

V and J are TRBV7-2 and TRBJ1-6; TRBD1 agrees at 8 bases. The V and J ends lost 1 base and 6 bases, in that order; junction bases with no gene match: 2. The CDR3 has 15 amino acids. CDR1 SGHTA and CDR2 FQGNSA come from the germline V gene. DNA for the CDR3: TGTGCCAGCAGCTTAGGGACAGGGACTAATTCACCCCTCCACTTT. This sequence encodes CASSLGTGTNSPLHF. Variable domain in full (rest from reference TRBV7-2 and TRBJ1-6): GAGVSQSPSNKVTEKGKDVELRCDPISGHTALYWYRQSLGQGLEFLIYFQGNSAPDKSGLPSDRFSAERTGGSVSTLTIQRTQQEDSAVYLCASSLGTGTNSPLHFGNGTRLTVT.

This chain links TRBV7-2 with TRBJ2-1; the D gene is possibly TRBD2 (5 bases). This CDR3 comprises 16 residues. Germline V gene lookup returns CDR1 SGHTA and CDR2 FQGNSA. V gave up 5 bases and J gave up 6 bases, with 20 bases separating them. The CDR3 protein is CASSPRRSEKGNEQFF. For the CDR3, the DNA is TGTGCCAGCAGCCCCCGACGTAGCGAGAAAGGCAATGAGCAGTTCTTC.

This clone was seen only a few times. The chain has TRBV7-8 and TRBJ1-2, with 10 bases aligning to TRBD1. This CDR3 is 13 amino acids long. V lost 4 bases and J lost 7; bases outside the gene matches: 3. CDR1 and CDR2 (germline): SGHVS, FQNEAQ. The CDR3 loop is CASSSRDRGGYTF. The CDR3, as DNA: TGTGCCAGCAGCTCGCGGGACAGGGGTGGCTACACCTTC.

J is TRBJ2-6 and V is TRBV9, with D possibly being TRBD1 (6 bases). The V gene's germline CDR1 is SGDLS and CDR2 YYNGEE. Trimming took off 1 base at V and 0 bases at J, with 14 bases between the two ends. This CDR3 region has 18 residues. CDR3 coding DNA: TGTGCCAGCAGCGTAACCGGGACACCTTACTCTGGGGCCAACGTCCTGACTTTC. This encodes CASSVTGTPYSGANVLTF.

This clone came up a few times. The chain has TRBV6-1 and TRBJ2-1; D ambiguous. Germline CDR1 is MNHNS and CDR2 is SASEGT. The CDR3 contains 15 residues. Between the trimmed V and J ends, which lost 4 bases and 0 bases, there was a span of 10 bases. CDR3 sequence: CASSVFSSSYNEQFF. The CDR3 DNA sequence: TGTGCCAGCAGTGTATTCTCGAGCTCCTACAATGAGCAGTTCTTC.

Only a few counts were recorded for this clone. The chain joins TRBV4-2 to TRBJ2-5; D may be TRBD1 (6 bases). V dropped 0 bases and J dropped 7 bases, with 18 bases sitting between them. Germline assignment: CDR1 LGHNA and CDR2 YNFKEQ. The CDR3 consists of 16 residues. The CDR3 DNA reads TGTGCCAGCAGCCAAGACACAGGGACGATAGGGAGGACCCAGTACTTC. Protein: CASSQDTGTIGRTQYF.